This TCR beta chain emerged from a study of OX40 agonist ivuxolimab in advanced cancers. Across the study: In this trial design, patients received ivuxolimab intravenously at 0.01 to 10 mg/kg every 2 weeks. Study-wide findings and caveats: On average, CD8+ T cells showed a greater number of expanded clones than CD4+. At 0.1 to 3.0 mg/kg and by week 6, CD4+ and CD8+ T cells in the blood had expanded clonally.

This CDR3 is 15 amino acids long. Germline values: CDR1 SGHAT, CDR2 FQNNGV. Trimming left V 7 bases short and J 7 bases short, with 19 bases between. TCRdb's table, derived via immunoSEQ multiplex PCR, lists solely in-frame clones and lacks some. In the table there are about 23,000 clones, roughly 71% of which are singletons. Of note for this clone: Its antigen is as yet unknown.

The V call is TRBV11-2, the J call TRBJ1-4; weak D call: TRBD1 (5 bases). This sample comprised CD4+ or CD8+ T cells sorted from blood, obtained in a trial of the OX40 agonist ivuxolimab. The receptor comes from an adult with an advanced solid tumor such as melanoma, head and neck, liver or kidney cancer. CDR3 nucleotide sequence: TGTGCCAGCACTTCCACCGACAGACGTGGTGAAAAACTGTTTTTT. It specifies CASTSTDRRGEKLFF.